These T cell receptor beta chains were read from a single sample in a study of memory CD4+ T cells and cytomegalovirus serostatus. TCRdb keeps only in-frame clones here, not all; method: immunoSEQ multiplex PCR. The table records about 82,000 clones, 65% to 85% of them present only once. Source material: memory CD4+ T cells from blood. These receptors were collected from an adult in good health and CMV-seronegative. CDR3s include the opening cysteine and the closing phenylalanine or tryptophan. Each record gives: D gene, clone size, J gene, V gene, CDR3 protein, CDR3 DNA. D genes are given only for firm matches. Only some rows state a clone size, as once, few, many or a class for expanded clones.

>.|few|TRBJ1-2|TRBV10-3
CAISESGLDGYTF
TGTGCCATCAGTGAGTCGGGATTGGATGGCTACACCTTC
>.|once|TRBJ1-2|TRBV12-5
CASGSSRTLPGLYGYTF
TGTGCTAGTGGCTCTTCGAGGACCCTACCGGGTCTCTATGGCTACACCTTC
>TRBD1|once|TRBJ1-4|TRBV7-6
CASSPRQGARTNEKLFF
TGTGCCAGCAGCCCACGACAGGGGGCCCGAACTAATGAAAAACTGTTTTTT
>TRBD1|.|TRBJ1-1|TRBV6-5
CASNQGALNTEAFF
TGTGCCAGCAACCAGGGGGCCCTGAACACTGAAGCTTTCTTT
>.|.|TRBJ1-3|TRBV28
CASSLWGSGNTIYF
TGTGCCAGCAGTTTATGGGGGAGTGGAAACACCATATATTTT
>TRBD1|few|TRBJ1-2|TRBV19
CASRNGQGDYGYTF
TGTGCCAGTAGAAACGGACAGGGAGACTATGGCTACACCTTC
>.|.|TRBJ1-1|TRBV5-4
CASSVLRNTEAFF
TGTGCCAGCAGCGTCCTCCGGAACACTGAAGCTTTCTTT
>.|.|TRBJ1-2|TRBV19
CASSSDNYGYTF
TGTGCCAGCTCTAGCGATAACTATGGCTACACCTTC
>.|few|TRBJ2-7|TRBV2
CASKQWGEGSYEQYF
TGTGCCAGCAAGCAGTGGGGGGAAGGCTCCTACGAGCAGTACTTC
>.|.|TRBJ1-6|TRBV30
CAWSEGSSYNSPLHF
TGTGCCTGGAGTGAAGGGAGCTCCTATAATTCACCCCTCCACTTT
>TRBD1|.|TRBJ2-3|TRBV19
CASSIVKRDRGRTDTQYF
TGTGCCAGTAGTATCGTGAAGAGGGACAGGGGACGCACAGATACGCAGTATTTT
>.|.|TRBJ2-1|TRBV18
CASSPSAQANNEQFF
TGTGCCAGCTCTCCTTCCGCACAGGCTAACAATGAGCAGTTCTTC
>.|.|TRBJ1-6|TRBV27
CASSLGHQPLHF
TGTGCCAGCAGCTTGGGGCATCAACCCCTCCACTTT
>.|.|TRBJ1-5|TRBV7-6
CASSPIGGNQPQHF
TGTGCCAGCAGCCCTATAGGAGGCAATCAGCCCCAGCATTTT
>TRBD1|.|TRBJ1-4|TRBV7-2
CASSLAGGAEKLFF
TGTGCCAGCAGCTTAGCAGGGGGCGCTGAAAAACTGTTTTTT